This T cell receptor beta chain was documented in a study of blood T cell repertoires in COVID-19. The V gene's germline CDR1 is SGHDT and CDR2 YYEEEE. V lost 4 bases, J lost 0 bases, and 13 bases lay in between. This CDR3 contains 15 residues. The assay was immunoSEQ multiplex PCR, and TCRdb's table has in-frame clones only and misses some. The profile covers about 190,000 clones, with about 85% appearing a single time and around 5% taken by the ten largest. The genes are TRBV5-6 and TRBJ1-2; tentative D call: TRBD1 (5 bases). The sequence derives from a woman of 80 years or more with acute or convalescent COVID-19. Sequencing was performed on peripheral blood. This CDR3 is CASSILGGANYGYTF. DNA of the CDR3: TGTGCCAGCAGCATCTTGGGGGGAGCTAACTATGGCTACACCTTC. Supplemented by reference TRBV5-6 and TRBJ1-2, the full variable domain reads DAGVTQSPTHLIKTRGQQVTLRCSPKSGHDTVSWYQQALGQGPQFIFQYYEEEERQRGNFPDRFSGHQFPNYSSELNVNALLLGDSALYLCASSILGGANYGYTFGSGTRLTVV.